Below are 21 T cell receptor beta chains sequenced from a single sample in a study of blood T cell repertoires in COVID-19. Profiled with immunoSEQ multiplex PCR; TCRdb holds only in-frame clones, not every one. This repertoire shows under 350,000 clones, approximately 86% found once; its top ten account for under 3%. Sequencing was performed on PBMCs or T cells enriched from blood (not recorded which). These receptors were obtained from a woman between 18 and 29 years old who had recovered from COVID-19.

The V call is TRBV10-3, the J call TRBJ2-3; 10 bases align to TRBD2. This CDR3 contains 16 residues. V lost 10 bases to trimming and J lost 5 bases; unmatched junction nucleotides: 15. Germline CDR1 and CDR2: ENHRY and SYGVKD. The CDR3 loop reads CATTYSTSGYGDTQYF. The DNA for the CDR3 is TGTGCCACCACGTACTCGACTAGCGGGTATGGAGATACGCAGTATTTT.

The V and J genes are TRBV5-4 and TRBJ2-7; D is unclear. Germline CDR1 is SGHNT and CDR2 is YYREEE (reference sequence). There are 12 residues in the CDR3. V was cut by 2 bases and J by 3 bases, with 6 bases left in between. In DNA form, the CDR3 reads TGTGCCAGCAGCTTACAAAGCTACGAGCAGTACTTC. Translation gives CASSLQSYEQYF.

The chain recombines TRBV28 with TRBJ1-2, with 9 nucleotides matching TRBD1. Germline V gene data show CDR1 as MDHEN and CDR2 as SYDVKM. The CDR3 consists of 16 residues. Germline trimming cut 4 bases from V and 7 bases from J; bases unmatched to any gene: 13. CDR3 bases: TGTGCCAGCAGTTCACCGGGACAGGGACTCATTGGTGGCTACACCTTC. This encodes CASSSPGQGLIGGYTF.

The chain couples TRBV30 to TRBJ1-5; TRBD1 is a possible D gene (6 bases). The CDR3 totals 14 residues. The germline V gene has CDR1 GTSNPN and CDR2 SVGIG (reference sequence). V gave up 3 bases and J gave up 2 bases, with 11 bases separating them. CDR3: CAWRTQGGNQPQHF. DNA for the CDR3: TGTGCCTGGAGAACACAGGGTGGCAATCAGCCCCAGCATTTT.

The gene calls are TRBV30 and TRBJ1-3; maybe TRBD1 (6 bases). The CDR3 runs to 13 residues. Trimming removed 4 bases at V and 4 bases at J, with 11 bases between. Germline values: CDR1 GTSNPN, CDR2 SVGIG (reference sequence). The CDR3: CAWNIQGGNTIYF. The CDR3 bases are TGTGCCTGGAATATACAGGGAGGAAACACCATATATTTT.

The chain is built from TRBV2 and TRBJ1-4; maybe TRBD1 (6 bases). The CDR3 has 14 amino acids. Germline CDR1 SNHLY, CDR2 FYNNEI. The V and J ends lost 5 bases and 2 bases respectively, with 9 bases between them. The CDR3 reads CASSPDRTNEKLFF. CDR3 nucleotide sequence: TGTGCCAGCAGTCCAGACAGGACTAATGAAAAACTGTTTTTT.

This clone has a single count. The CDR3 DNA sequence: TGCGCCAGCAGCCAAGGGCTCAGAGAAAAACTGTTTTTT. Translating gives CASSQGLREKLFF. The V gene is TRBV4-1, the J gene TRBJ1-4; D remains ambiguous. The CDR3 is 13 residues long. V was shortened by 1 base and J by 8 bases, with 8 bases between the two germline ends. Germline V CDR1 and CDR2: MGHRA, YSYEKL.

The gene calls are TRBV18 and TRBJ1-5; D unclear. Trimming pared 1 base from V and 2 bases from J, leaving 12 bases between. The CDR3 is 16 residues long. Looked up from germline, CDR1 is KGHSH and CDR2 is LQKENI. The CDR3 nucleotides read TGTGCCAGCTCACCACGACCACACGAGGGCAATCAGCCCCAGCATTTT. Its protein is CASSPRPHEGNQPQHF.

V and J are TRBV4-3 and TRBJ1-6, with 11 bases identical to TRBD1. Germline-derived CDR1 and CDR2 are LGHNA and YSLEER. Trimming removed 0 bases from V and 9 bases from J; junction bases left unmatched: 4. The CDR3 is 16 residues long. CDR3 loop: CASSQDPGTGGSPLHF. The CDR3 DNA sequence: TGCGCCAGCAGCCAAGATCCCGGGACAGGGGGTTCACCCCTCCACTTT.

The chain couples TRBV7-2 to TRBJ2-1; possibly TRBD2 for D (5 bases). V lost 5 bases to trimming and J lost 8 bases, with 16 bases between them. The CDR3 sequence is 14 residues long. Germline V lookup: CDR1 SGHTA, CDR2 FQGNSA. The CDR3 is CASSLGGNLDEQFF. The DNA of the CDR3 is TGTGCCAGCAGCCTTGGAGGAAATCTGGATGAGCAGTTCTTC.

V usage is TRBV7-9 and J usage is TRBJ2-3; D might be TRBD2 (5 bases). The CDR3 consists of 16 residues. Trimming removed 5 bases at V and 1 base at J, with 16 bases between. From germline, CDR1 is SEHNR and CDR2 FQNEAQ (reference sequence). The chain's CDR3 is CASSAPRAEGTDTQYF. The CDR3 nucleotides are TGTGCCAGCAGCGCCCCGCGGGCGGAAGGCACAGATACGCAGTATTTT.

This clone was seen a few times. V usage is TRBV5-6 and J usage is TRBJ1-2; D gene ambiguous. Germline V lookup: CDR1 SGHDT, CDR2 YYEEEE. V lost 4 bases and J lost 7, with 11 bases in between. The CDR3 is made up of 12 amino acids. The CDR3 sequence is CASSLRPGGYTF. CDR3 sequence (DNA): TGTGCCAGCAGCCTCCGGCCGGGTGGCTACACCTTC.

The V gene is TRBV6-2 or TRBV6-3, the J gene TRBJ2-7, with TRBD2 identical over 11 bases. CDR1 and CDR2 from the germline V gene are MNHEY and SVGEGT. The junction had 1 base not matched to a gene; V was cut back by 5 bases and J by 4 bases. The CDR3 has 13 residues. The CDR3 DNA sequence: TGTGCCAGCAGTGTAGCGGGAGGGTACGAGCAGTACTTC. Translating it yields CASSVAGGYEQYF.

This clone was seen more than once but under ten times. The DNA of the CDR3 is TGTGCCAGCAGTTACAGGGGGACGGGATCACCCCTCCACTTT. This codes for CASSYRGTGSPLHF. V usage is TRBV6-2 or TRBV6-3 and J usage is TRBJ1-6; tentatively, D is TRBD1 (6 bases). CDR1 is MNHEY and CDR2 is SVGEGT in the germline V gene. The CDR3 runs to 14 residues. Between the trimmed V and J ends, which lost 2 bases and 10 bases, there was a span of 12 bases.

In its sample, this clone was seen once. The chain combines TRBV6-5 with TRBJ2-3; 13 bases are shared with TRBD2. V lost 7 bases and J lost 4; bases outside the gene matches: 5. The CDR3 covers 15 residues. Per the germline V gene, CDR1 is MNHEY and CDR2 is SVGAGI. The CDR3 bases are TGTGCCAGCAAGACTAGCGGGAGGTTATCAGATACGCAGTATTTT. Its protein is CASKTSGRLSDTQYF.

The CDR3 here is CASSLRGGDTGELFF. DNA of the CDR3: TGTGCCAGCAGCTTAAGGGGTGGGGACACCGGGGAGCTGTTTTTT. The chain carries TRBV11-3 and TRBJ2-2, with D tentatively TRBD1 (5 bases). Deletions cut 2 bases from V and 3 bases from J, with 10 bases between. Germline V CDR1 and CDR2: SGHNT, YENEEA. CDR3 size: 15 residues.

The chain joins TRBV7-9 to TRBJ1-6, with D possibly TRBD1 on 6 matching bases. Germline V gene sequence: CDR1 SEHNR, CDR2 FQNEAQ (reference sequence). Trimming removed 2 bases at V and 10 bases at J, with 9 bases between. The CDR3 runs to 13 residues. The CDR3 reads CASSLTGKSPLHF. The DNA for the CDR3 is TGTGCCAGCAGCTTAACAGGGAAATCACCCCTCCACTTT.

The V gene is TRBV7-6, the J gene TRBJ2-5; TRBD2 might be the D (7 bases). Germline V gene data show CDR1 as SGHVS and CDR2 as FNYEAQ. CDR3 length: 15 amino acids. V was trimmed by 0 bases and J by 5 bases, leaving 13 bases between them. CDR3 loop: CASSLAGGPWETQYF. For the CDR3, the DNA is TGTGCCAGCAGCTTAGCGGGGGGGCCATGGGAGACCCAGTACTTC.

The chain couples TRBV6-5 to TRBJ1-2; D perhaps matches TRBD1 (6 bases). The CDR3 runs 13 residues. V was shortened by 5 bases and J by 9 bases, with 16 bases between the two germline ends. CDR1 is MNHEY, CDR2 SVGAGI, per germline. The CDR3 region is CASSRRRTESYTF. The CDR3 DNA is TGTGCCAGCAGTCGACGGAGGACAGAGAGCTACACCTTC.

V usage is TRBV28 and J usage is TRBJ2-2; 10 nucleotides line up with TRBD2. The CDR3 covers 19 residues. Germline assignment: CDR1 MDHEN and CDR2 SYDVKM. J gave up 4 bases and V 11 bases, and 22 bases lay outside the gene matches. CDR3 amino acids: CAVDPDRGYSGRTTGELFF. CDR3 coding DNA: TGTGCCGTCGACCCCGACAGGGGATATAGCGGGAGGACCACCGGGGAGCTGTTTTTT. The full variable domain, completed using reference TRBV28 and TRBJ2-2, is DVKVTQSSRYLVKRTGEKVFLECVQDMDHENMFWYRQDPGLGLRLIYFSYDVKMKEKGDIPEGYSVSREKKERFSLILESASTNQTSMYLCAVDPDRGYSGRTTGELFFGEGSRLTVL.

The gene calls are TRBV2 and TRBJ1-2; TRBD1 agrees at 9 bases. The CDR3 is 14 amino acids. Germline lookup yields CDR1 SNHLY and CDR2 FYNNEI. V gave up 9 bases and J gave up 4 bases; unmatched junction bases: 9. In DNA form, the CDR3 reads TGTGCCAGTAGTACCGGGACAGGGAGCTATGGCTACACCTTC. Its protein is CASSTGTGSYGYTF.